Listed here are 27 T cell receptor beta chains from one sample, sequenced in a study of technical replicates of blood from several donors (dated by TCRdb to 2015 to 2018). The library was produced with the immunoSEQ multiplex PCR assay. TCRdb mirrors the immuneACCESS table, restricted to in-frame sequences. Some clones are absent from its copies; in checked studies, under half trace to an unresolved V gene, and the reason for the others is unknown. The sample table shows some 64,000 clones, and approximately 92% are seen once. Of the sample, about 4.5% falls within the top ten clones. The specimen sequenced was PBMCs. The receptors stem from a human donor in good health. Some clones in this sample may be carry-over from other donors' samples.

The chain links TRBV2 to TRBJ1-6; tentative D call: TRBD1 (6 bases). CDR3 length equals 17 residues. Germline V CDR1 and CDR2: SNHLY, FYNNEI. Deletions cut 5 bases from V and 6 bases from J, with 20 bases between. CDR3 sequence reads: CASSLRQVPLPNSPLHF. The DNA of the CDR3 is TGTGCCAGCAGTTTACGACAGGTGCCCTTACCTAATTCACCCCTCCACTTT.

CDR3 amino acids: CASSLALYSTDTQYF. Written as DNA, the CDR3 is TGTGCCAGCAGCTTAGCGCTATATAGCACAGATACGCAGTATTTT. The V gene is TRBV7-2, the J gene TRBJ2-3; D remains ambiguous. Germline V CDR1 and CDR2: SGHTA, FQGNSA. Trimming shortened V by 0 bases and J by 0 bases, and 7 bases separated the two germline ends. CDR3 length equals 15 residues.

This chain uses TRBV2 with TRBJ2-7; D perhaps matches TRBD1 (5 bases). V lost 8 bases to trimming and J lost 0 bases, with 17 bases between them. The CDR3 is made up of 15 amino acids. Germline CDR1 SNHLY, CDR2 FYNNEI. The CDR3 sequence: CASGLRGTYSYEQYF. CDR3 in DNA: TGTGCCAGCGGTTTAAGGGGTACTTACTCCTACGAGCAGTACTTC.

The CDR3 DNA reads TGTGCCAGCAGCGTAGGTGGGACTAGCGGATACAATGAGCAGTTCTTC. This encodes CASSVGGTSGYNEQFF. The rearrangement links TRBV9 to TRBJ2-1, with 11 bases identical to TRBD2. The germline CDR1 and CDR2 sequences are SGDLS and YYNGEE. J gave up 4 bases and V 0 bases, and 3 bases lay outside the gene matches. This CDR3 has 16 amino acids.

This rearrangement joins TRBV4-2 to TRBJ2-7; 8 nucleotides align to TRBD1. The CDR3 is made up of 13 amino acids. CDR1 and CDR2 from the germline V gene are LGHNA and YNFKEQ. Germline trimming cut 4 bases from V and 4 bases from J; bases unmatched to any gene: 3. Written as DNA, the CDR3 is TGTGCCAGCAGCCTCAACAGGGGGTACGAGCAGTACTTC. Its translation: CASSLNRGYEQYF.

The table lists this clone with a count of one. This chain links TRBV9 with TRBJ2-7; 10 nucleotides agree with TRBD2. The trim removed 0 bases at V and 2 bases at J, leaving 2 bases unmatched. The length of the CDR3 is 15 residues. CDR1 is SGDLS, CDR2 YYNGEE, per germline. CDR3 sequence reads: CASSVVAGGPYEQYF. DNA of the CDR3: TGTGCCAGCAGCGTAGTAGCGGGGGGACCCTACGAGCAGTACTTC.

V is TRBV7-9 and J is TRBJ2-3; 13 bases map to TRBD2. Germline V gene sequence: CDR1 SEHNR, CDR2 FQNEAQ (reference sequence). V was pared by 5 bases and J by 3 bases, with 14 bases of the junction left unmatched. CDR3 size: 19 residues. The CDR3, as DNA: TGTGCCAGCAGCCTCCGTACTAGCGGGGGGGCCTGGTCGACAGATACGCAGTATTTT. It encodes CASSLRTSGGAWSTDTQYF.

The chain employs TRBV4-3 and TRBJ2-7; a weak D match, TRBD2 (7 bases). Germline V gives CDR1 LGHNA, CDR2 YSLEER. The CDR3 spans 16 residues. V was cut by 0 bases and J by 4 bases, with 16 bases left in between. The CDR3 spells CASSQDDAGANYEQYF. CDR3 in DNA: TGCGCCAGCAGCCAAGATGACGCGGGGGCTAATTACGAGCAGTACTTC.

This chain joins TRBV18 and TRBJ2-7, with 7 nucleotides matching TRBD1. V lost 7 bases and J lost 2; bases outside the gene matches: 11. CDR3 length: 15 residues. Germline V gives CDR1 KGHSH, CDR2 LQKENI. The CDR3, as DNA: TGTGCCAGCTACGCTCCCGAGACAGGGACCTACGAGCAGTACTTC. Its protein is CASYAPETGTYEQYF.

The chain combines TRBV5-1 with TRBJ2-1; 7 bases align to TRBD2. Trimming removed 3 bases from V and 8 bases from J; junction bases left unmatched: 11. The CDR3 extends over 15 amino acids. Germline V gives CDR1 SGHRS, CDR2 YFSETQ. As DNA, the CDR3 is TGCGCCAGCAGCTCGCGCGGGAGTAGGGGCGATGAGCAGTTCTTC. It encodes CASSSRGSRGDEQFF.

This chain connects TRBV5-6 to TRBJ2-3; D unresolved. In germline, CDR1 is SGHDT, CDR2 YYEEEE. The CDR3 covers 16 residues. The V end was cut by 0 bases, the J end by 1 base, with 12 bases between. The CDR3 loop reads CASSLDERSGTDTQYF. CDR3 nucleotide sequence: TGTGCCAGCAGCTTGGATGAGAGATCCGGCACAGATACGCAGTATTTT.

This chain joins TRBV28 and TRBJ1-5, with unresolved D. CDR1 is MDHEN and CDR2 is SYDVKM in the germline V gene. The V end lost 6 bases, the J end lost 7 bases, and 19 bases lay between the germline ends. The CDR3 is made up of 15 amino acids. CDR3 sequence reads: CASRGSRGVEQPQHF. CDR3 DNA sequence: TGTGCCAGCAGGGGCTCCCGGGGAGTGGAACAGCCCCAGCATTTT.

The V gene is TRBV7-6, the J gene TRBJ2-3; 10 positions agree with TRBD2. After removal of 5 bases from V and 6 bases from J, the junction contained 11 bases not matched to a gene. Germline CDR1 SGHVS, CDR2 FNYEAQ. This CDR3 is 16 amino acids long. This chain's CDR3 is CASSPGLAPNGDTQYF. CDR3 DNA sequence: TGTGCCAGCAGCCCGGGACTAGCGCCAAATGGGGATACGCAGTATTTT.

The rearrangement joins TRBV19 to TRBJ1-6; TRBD1 matches at 10 bases. Germline assignment: CDR1 LNHDA and CDR2 SQIVND (reference sequence). CDR3 length: 17 residues. V lost 7 bases to trimming and J lost 0 bases; unmatched junction nucleotides: 6. CDR3 DNA sequence: TGTGCCAGTAAAAGGGGACAGGGGATCTCCTATAATTCACCCCTCCACTTT. It specifies CASKRGQGISYNSPLHF.

The chain couples TRBV6-5 to TRBJ2-7; D might be TRBD2 (7 bases). V lost 5 bases to trimming and J lost 0 bases, with 14 bases between them. Per germline, CDR1 MNHEY and CDR2 SVGAGI. The CDR3 covers 15 residues. In DNA, the CDR3 is TGTGCCAGCAGTAGGGGGGGACCTAACTCCTACGAGCAGTACTTC. This sequence encodes CASSRGGPNSYEQYF.

The DNA for the CDR3 is TGCGCCAGCAGCCAGAGGACGGGAGGCTCCTACAATGAGCAGTTCTTC. Amino acids: CASSQRTGGSYNEQFF. The chain links TRBV4-1 to TRBJ2-1; TRBD2 matches 7 bases. Germline V lookup: CDR1 MGHRA, CDR2 YSYEKL. This CDR3 region has 16 residues. V was clipped by 3 bases and J by 0 bases; unmatched bases: 5.

The CDR3 nucleotides read TGTGCCAGCAGGTTATCGGACAGAACCTACGAGCAGTACTTC. Protein sequence: CASRLSDRTYEQYF. The chain joins TRBV6-5 to TRBJ2-7, with D possibly TRBD1 on 6 matching bases. V lost 6 bases, J lost 2 bases, and 14 bases lay in between. The germline CDR1 and CDR2 sequences are MNHEY and SVGAGI. The CDR3 totals 14 residues.

The chain couples TRBV7-2 to TRBJ1-2, with 7 positions matching TRBD1. V was clipped by 4 bases and J by 4 bases; unmatched bases: 9. CDR1 is SGHTA, CDR2 FQGNSA, per germline. The CDR3 totals 15 residues. CDR3 sequence reads: CASSSPPDRLYGYTF. The CDR3 nucleotides read TGTGCCAGCAGCTCACCTCCGGACAGGCTCTATGGCTACACCTTC.

The rearrangement uses TRBV9 and TRBJ1-3, with TRBD1 matching 9 bases. Germline values: CDR1 SGDLS, CDR2 YYNGEE. With V trimmed by 0 bases and J by 1 base, 8 bases remained unmatched. This CDR3 is built from 18 residues. The CDR3 region is CASSVGGQGPQSGNTIYF. For the CDR3, the DNA is TGTGCCAGCAGCGTAGGGGGACAGGGCCCTCAATCTGGAAACACCATATATTTT.

The V and J genes are TRBV11-1 and TRBJ2-1; TRBD2 aligns across 15 bases. CDR3 length: 17 residues. The V gene's germline CDR1 is SGHAT and CDR2 FQDESV (reference sequence). J gave up 6 bases and V 1 base, and 4 bases lay outside the gene matches. CDR3 region: CASSLGTSGRALNEQFF. CDR3 nucleotide sequence: TGTGCCAGCAGCTTAGGGACTAGCGGGAGGGCCCTCAATGAGCAGTTCTTC.

The sample holds one count of this clone. This chain links TRBV9 with TRBJ2-7; 10 nucleotides agree with TRBD1. Trimming removed 4 bases from V and 5 bases from J; junction bases left unmatched: 6. Germline values: CDR1 SGDLS, CDR2 YYNGEE. This CDR3 contains 14 residues. This chain's CDR3 is CASSRGQGVDEQYF. DNA of the CDR3: TGTGCCAGCAGCCGAGGACAGGGGGTGGACGAGCAGTACTTC. Variable domain in full (rest from reference TRBV9 and TRBJ2-7): DSGVTQTPKHLITATGQRVTLRCSPRSGDLSVYWYQQSLDQGLQFLIQYYNGEERAKGNILERFSAQQFPDLHSELNLSSLELGDSALYFCASSRGQGVDEQYFGPGTRLTVT.

V and J are TRBV2 and TRBJ2-5, with 8 positions matching TRBD1. Germline V gene data show CDR1 as SNHLY and CDR2 as FYNNEI. Trimming removed 1 base from V and 4 bases from J; junction bases left unmatched: 5. The CDR3 length is 15 residues. CDR3 region: CASSEENRGRETQYF. CDR3 DNA: TGTGCCAGCAGTGAAGAAAACAGGGGGAGAGAGACCCAGTACTTC.

The chain has TRBV27 and TRBJ1-6; 10 bases line up with TRBD1. Unmatched junction bases numbered 12, after V lost 10 bases and J lost 0 bases. The CDR3 loop spans 18 amino acids. The germline V gene has CDR1 MNHEY and CDR2 SMNVEV (reference sequence). The CDR3 spells CATKGTGALSSYNSPLHF. CDR3 bases: TGTGCCACCAAGGGGACAGGGGCCTTAAGCTCCTATAATTCACCCCTCCACTTT.

Here the CDR3 reads CAGLTYEQYF. CDR3 nucleotide sequence: TGCGCCGGGCTGACCTACGAGCAGTACTTC. The gene calls are TRBV10-1 and TRBJ2-7, with no clear D. Germline V lookup: CDR1 WNHNN, CDR2 SYGVQD (reference sequence). The CDR3 extends over 10 amino acids. The V gene lost 11 bases and the J gene lost 2 bases, with 7 bases spanning the gap.

V usage is TRBV4-2 and J usage is TRBJ2-7; 8 bases are shared with TRBD2. Unmatched junction bases numbered 7, after V lost 1 base and J lost 2 bases. From germline, CDR1 is LGHNA and CDR2 YNFKEQ. This CDR3 is built from 16 residues. This chain's CDR3 is CASSQAESGSPYEQYF. CDR3 DNA: TGTGCCAGCAGCCAAGCCGAGAGCGGGAGTCCCTACGAGCAGTACTTC.

This chain links TRBV6-1 with TRBJ2-7; no definite D call. There are 14 residues in the CDR3. The germline CDR1 and CDR2 sequences are MNHNS and SASEGT. The ends were cut back, 0 bases at V and 3 bases at J, with 9 bases in the middle. CDR3 sequence: CASSEALVGYEQYF. DNA for the CDR3: TGTGCCAGCAGTGAAGCGCTAGTAGGCTACGAGCAGTACTTC.

The CDR3 nucleotides read TGTGCCAGCAGCTTGGGGATGACTAGCGGTAAAAACATTCAGTACTTC. This codes for CASSLGMTSGKNIQYF. The chain joins TRBV5-6 to TRBJ2-4; the match to TRBD2 covers 9 bases. V was pared by 0 bases and J by 4 bases, with 5 bases of the junction left unmatched. Germline V CDR1 and CDR2: SGHDT, YYEEEE. The CDR3 consists of 16 residues.